This T cell receptor beta chain derives from a study of tumor and adjacent non-tumor tissue in lung cancer. At the level of the study: Samples averaged around 4 million productive TCRbeta reads each. Whole-study results and caveats: Tumor repertoires had a smaller top 100 clone share than normal lung.

The CDR3 is 14 amino acids. V lost 0 bases to trimming and J lost 4 bases, with 10 bases between them. Germline V gene data show CDR1 as DFQATT and CDR2 as SNEGSKA (reference sequence). A modified ARM-PCR protocol with three rounds of nested PCR amplified TCRbeta. MiXCR, applied by TCRdb to the multiplex PCR reads, yields one record per CDR3 protein. The table lists 200,000 or so distinct CDR3 sequences, roughly 70% of them singletons, with around 25% in the top ten. This clonotype was found many times. The antigen remains undetermined. RNA was extracted from bulk tissue without any cell sorting. Newly diagnosed lung cancer patients had thoracic surgery in China, August–November 2014, without prior chemotherapy.

Specimen: lung tumor tissue. The chain uses TRBV20-1 and TRBJ1-5; D is undetermined. The TCR was taken from a man aged 60 to 75 with non-small cell lung cancer. The CDR3 loop reads CSARDQRANQPQHF. CDR3 coding DNA: TGCAGTGCTAGAGATCAAAGGGCTAATCAGCCCCAGCATTTT.